These 32 T cell receptor beta chains originate from one sample sequenced in a study of identical twins. TCRdb itself ran the 5' RACE reads through MiXCR, one entry per CDR3 protein. This sample has approximately 1.8 million distinct CDR3 sequences, with about 32% found just once. Material for sequencing was cord blood. These TCRs come from a newborn girl in good health.

The gene calls are TRBV12-3 or TRBV12-4 and TRBJ1-1, with D possibly TRBD1 on 5 matching bases. The CDR3 has 11 residues. Trimming took off 5 bases at V and 7 bases at J, with 8 bases between the two ends. CDR3 in amino acids: CASSGDGEAFF. The CDR3 DNA reads as TGTGCCAGCAGTGGGGACGGTGAAGCTTTCTTT.

Turning to this clonotype: A much larger clone lies a single base off, so this may be a read error. V gene TRBV4-1 combines with J gene TRBJ2-5; 10 bases map to TRBD2. The J call may be mistaken, given a closer DNA end match to TRBJ2-1. Germline lookup yields CDR1 MGHRA and CDR2 YSYEKL. This CDR3 spans 15 amino acids. This CDR3 reads CASSLSGRSQETQFF. CDR3 DNA: TGCGCCAGCAGCCTTAGCGGGAGGTCGCAAGAGACCCAGTTCTTC.

V is TRBV5-1 and J is TRBJ2-3; TRBD2 matches at 12 bases. The CDR3 contains 15 residues. With V trimmed by 6 bases and J by 6 bases, 8 bases remained unmatched. Germline CDR1 is SGHRS and CDR2 is YFSETQ. The CDR3 reads CASTVASGRGDTQYF. CDR3 sequence (DNA): TGCGCCAGCACCGTGGCTAGCGGGAGGGGTGATACGCAGTATTTT.

The chain employs TRBV6-6 and TRBJ1-3; 7 bases map to TRBD1. Per the germline V gene, CDR1 is MNHNY and CDR2 is SVGAGI (reference sequence). Unmatched junction bases numbered 4, after V lost 7 bases and J lost 4 bases. The length of the CDR3 is 13 residues. Here the CDR3 DNA reads TGTGCCAGCACAGGGACAGACGGAAACACCATATATTTT. Translating gives CASTGTDGNTIYF.

This clonotype was observed a handful of times. The chain recombines TRBV20-1 with TRBJ2-7; a weak D match, TRBD1 (5 bases). The CDR3 contains 13 residues. Germline V lookup: CDR1 DFQATT, CDR2 SNEGSKA (reference sequence). The CDR3, as DNA: TGCCTCGCCGAGGATGTGGACACCTACGAGCAGTACTTC. The encoded protein is CLAEDVDTYEQYF.

The chain joins TRBV13 to TRBJ2-4, with D tentatively TRBD1 or TRBD2 (5 bases each). The V end lost 5 bases, the J end lost 13 bases, and 30 bases lay between the germline ends. The CDR3 contains 17 residues. Germline V gene data show CDR1 as PRHDT and CDR2 as FYEKMQ (reference sequence). As DNA, the CDR3 is TGTGCCAGCAGCCCAAGCGGTGAGGGGAGCGGTTCGGTGGAGCAGTACTTC. Its translation is CASSPSGEGSGSVEQYF.

The V call is TRBV20-1, the J call TRBJ2-1; D unclear. This CDR3 has 15 amino acids. Germline V gene sequence: CDR1 DFQATT, CDR2 SNEGSKA (reference sequence). Trimming cost V 0 bases and J 3 bases, with 12 bases left between them. CDR3 nucleotide sequence: TGCAGTGCTAGAGATTCCCGGTCCCACTACAATGAGCAGTTCTTC. Protein product: CSARDSRSHYNEQFF.

This clonotype was seen a handful of times. The gene calls are TRBV11-2 and TRBJ2-7; 8 nucleotides align to TRBD2. This CDR3 has 16 residues. The germline V gene has CDR1 SGHAT and CDR2 FQNNGV. V dropped 2 bases and J dropped 0; count of bases not matched to a gene: 6. CDR3 nucleotides: TGTGCCAGCAGCTTAACGGCGCGGGAGGTCTCCTACGAGCAGTACTTC. Its translation is CASSLTAREVSYEQYF.

This chain joins TRBV11-1 and TRBJ2-1; no clear D. This CDR3 spans 11 amino acids. V was clipped by 3 bases and J by 13 bases, with 10 bases between them. Germline values: CDR1 SGHAT, CDR2 FQDESV (reference sequence). CDR3 DNA sequence: TGTGCCAGCAGCTTCGGAGAGACCCAGTTCTTC. This translates into CASSFGETQFF.

The V call is TRBV2, the J call TRBJ2-7; no clear D. The V end was cut by 10 bases, the J end by 2 bases, with 15 bases between. This CDR3 spans 13 amino acids. Germline lookup yields CDR1 SNHLY and CDR2 FYNNEI. The CDR3 nucleotides are TGTGCCACCTCACGGAGAGTAGCCTACGAGCAGTACTTC. It encodes CATSRRVAYEQYF.

The table lists this clonotype with a few counts. The chain employs TRBV4-2 and TRBJ1-5, with D hard to call. This CDR3 is built from 13 residues. CDR1 and CDR2 from the germline V gene are LGHNA and YNFKEQ. Trimming left V 0 bases short and J 9 bases short, with 9 bases between. Here the CDR3 reads CASSQEVALPQHF. In DNA, the CDR3 is TGTGCCAGCAGCCAAGAGGTGGCCCTGCCCCAGCATTTT.

In its sample, this clonotype was seen a few times. This chain's CDR3 is CATSDLGGENEKLFF. CDR3 coding DNA: TGTGCCACCAGCGACTTAGGGGGTGAGAATGAAAAACTGTTTTTT. J is TRBJ1-4 and V is TRBV15; D might be TRBD1 (6 bases). V lost 5 bases, J lost 5 bases, and 15 bases lay in between. Germline CDR1 and CDR2: LNHNV and YYDKDF (reference sequence). The CDR3 has 15 amino acids.

The rearrangement uses TRBV7-9 and TRBJ2-1; TRBD2 might be the D (5 bases). From germline, CDR1 is SEHNR and CDR2 FQNEAQ (reference sequence). The CDR3 contains 15 residues. V was pared by 5 bases and J by 0 bases, with 11 bases between. The DNA of the CDR3 is TGTGCCAGCAGCGGGGAGACAAGCTCCTACAATGAGCAGTTCTTC. Translation gives CASSGETSSYNEQFF.

The chain has TRBV11-2 and TRBJ1-2; D ambiguous. V lost 4 bases, J lost 5 bases, and 17 bases lay in between. CDR3 length equals 15 residues. The germline V gene has CDR1 SGHAT and CDR2 FQNNGV. In nucleotides, the CDR3 is TGTGCCAGCAGCTGGGTCCCAAGTGCCAAATATGGCTACACCTTC. Translating it yields CASSWVPSAKYGYTF. Combining the CDR3 with reference TRBV11-2 and TRBJ1-2 gives the whole variable domain EAGVAQSPRYKIIEKRQSVAFWCNPISGHATLYWYQQILGQGPKLLIQFQNNGVVDDSQLPKDRFSAERLKGVDSTLKIQPAKLEDSAVYLCASSWVPSAKYGYTFGSGTRLTVV.

This clonotype was counted between two and nine times. The chain employs TRBV9 and TRBJ2-7, with 8 nucleotides matching TRBD1. The germline V gene encodes CDR1 SGDLS and CDR2 YYNGEE. There are 15 residues in the CDR3. Trimming at V came to 0 bases and at J to 5 bases, leaving 7 bases not matched to a gene. CDR3: CASSVEDREPNEQYF. CDR3 sequence (DNA): TGTGCCAGCAGCGTAGAGGACAGGGAACCTAACGAGCAGTACTTC.

The CDR3 coding sequence is TGTGCCAGCAGTTTAGGACCGCTAGCGCTCACAGATACGCAGCATTTT. This sequence encodes CASSLGPLALTDTQHF. The chain uses TRBV28 and TRBJ2-3; D is unclear. The assigned J gene may be wrong: the sequence end matches TRBJ1-5 better. Germline V gene sequence: CDR1 MDHEN, CDR2 SYDVKM. The CDR3 length is 16 residues.

This clonotype was seen more than once but under ten times. The rearrangement uses TRBV5-1 and TRBJ1-2, with D tentatively TRBD1 (5 bases). V lost 0 bases and J lost 0, with 21 bases in between. The CDR3 has 19 amino acids. Germline V CDR1 and CDR2: SGHRS, YFSETQ. The CDR3 loop is CASSLAGGQPAGPNYGYTF. The CDR3 coding sequence is TGCGCCAGCAGCTTGGCCGGGGGTCAGCCGGCCGGACCTAACTATGGCTACACCTTC.

The table lists this clonotype with many counts. This chain connects TRBV29-1 to TRBJ2-1; 13 bases are a match to TRBD2. CDR1 SQVTM and CDR2 ANQGSEA come from the germline V gene. The trim removed 0 bases at V and 12 bases at J, leaving 8 bases unmatched. The CDR3 length is 15 residues. This CDR3 is CSVEDRTSGSGAQFF. CDR3 bases: TGCAGCGTTGAAGATCGGACTAGCGGGAGTGGGGCGCAGTTCTTC.

This clonotype was observed a handful of times. The chain employs TRBV5-1 and TRBJ2-3, with D perhaps TRBD2 (6 bases). Trimming took 0 bases from V and 2 from J, leaving 13 bases between them. The CDR3 totals 16 residues. Germline values: CDR1 SGHRS, CDR2 YFSETQ. CDR3 coding DNA: TGCGCCAGCAGCTTGGGGAGCGGGCCCCTCACAGATACGCAGTATTTT. The encoded protein is CASSLGSGPLTDTQYF.

V is TRBV9 and J is TRBJ1-2; D is ambiguous. This CDR3 is built from 15 residues. The V gene lost 3 bases and the J gene lost 4 bases, with 16 bases spanning the gap. Germline CDR1 and CDR2: SGDLS and YYNGEE. CDR3: CASSAYLAEVYGYTF. DNA for the CDR3: TGTGCCAGCAGCGCGTATTTAGCGGAAGTCTATGGCTACACCTTC.

The genes are TRBV5-1 and TRBJ2-1, with D maybe TRBD2 (5 bases). Germline V gene sequence: CDR1 SGHRS, CDR2 YFSETQ. The CDR3 has 13 residues. The ends were cut back, 4 bases at V and 7 bases at J, with 12 bases in the middle. The CDR3 nucleotides are TGCGCCAGCAGCCGCCGCTCGGGAAATGAGCAGTTCTTC. Its protein product is CASSRRSGNEQFF.

The V call is TRBV5-1, the J call TRBJ2-5; TRBD2 agrees at 8 bases. CDR1 is SGHRS, CDR2 YFSETQ, per germline. After removal of 2 bases from V and 5 bases from J, the junction contained 11 bases not matched to a gene. The CDR3 loop spans 16 amino acids. CDR3 in DNA: TGCGCCAGCAGCTTCTCGATCGGGGGGGCCTGGGAGACCCAGTACTTC. It encodes CASSFSIGGAWETQYF. Drawing the rest from reference TRBV5-1 and TRBJ2-5, the complete variable domain is KAGVTQTPRYLIKTRGQQVTLSCSPISGHRSVSWYQQTPGQGLQFLFEYFSETQRNKGNFPGRFSGRQFSNSRSEMNVSTLELGDSALYLCASSFSIGGAWETQYFGPGTRLLVL.

The gene calls are TRBV2 and TRBJ2-4; 10 bases fit TRBD2. After removal of 5 bases from V and 15 bases from J, the junction contained 7 bases not matched to a gene. CDR3 length: 12 residues. The V gene's germline CDR1 is SNHLY and CDR2 FYNNEI. This CDR3 is CASSPKREGGYF. The CDR3 coding sequence is TGTGCCAGCAGTCCTAAGCGGGAGGGAGGGTACTTC.

The V gene is TRBV29-1, the J gene TRBJ2-1, with a weak D call TRBD2 (6 bases). The DNA end favors TRBJ2-7, so the J call may be wrong. The CDR3 contains 16 residues. Germline lookup yields CDR1 SQVTM and CDR2 ANQGSEA. CDR3 in amino acids: CSVEGSTRPSYNEQYF. The DNA for the CDR3 is TGCAGCGTTGAGGGTTCGACTAGACCCTCCTACAATGAGCAGTACTTC.

J is TRBJ1-4 and V is TRBV11-2; D gene ambiguous. Trimming shortened V by 2 bases and J by 5 bases, and 12 bases separated the two germline ends. This CDR3 contains 15 residues. The V gene's germline CDR1 is SGHAT and CDR2 FQNNGV. CDR3 loop: CASSLYGDWNEKLFF. For the CDR3, the DNA is TGTGCCAGCAGCTTATATGGGGATTGGAATGAAAAACTGTTTTTT.

The chain uses TRBV6-2 or TRBV6-3 and TRBJ2-3; TRBD2 aligns across 8 bases. J gave up 4 bases and V 6 bases, and 12 bases lay outside the gene matches. The CDR3 is 16 residues long. CDR1 is MNHEY, CDR2 SVGEGT, per germline. The CDR3 DNA follows: TGTGCCAGCAGCCGGGGGGGGAGACTAGGGCCAGATACGCAGTATTTT. Translating it yields CASSRGGRLGPDTQYF.

Only a few counts were recorded for this clonotype. CDR3 bases: TGTGCCAGCAGCTCCTATGGTAGCGGGACGGATGAGCAGTTCTTC. This translates into CASSSYGSGTDEQFF. The chain carries TRBV7-2 and TRBJ2-1, with TRBD2 identical over 8 bases. This CDR3 is 15 amino acids long. CDR1 is SGHTA, CDR2 FQGNSA, per germline. V lost 4 bases and J lost 8; bases outside the gene matches: 10.

The CDR3 DNA reads as TGTGCCAGCAGTTCCGGGACTAGCGGGAGAGAGCAGTACTTC. This codes for CASSSGTSGREQYF. The gene calls are TRBV12-3 or TRBV12-4 and TRBJ2-4; TRBD2 matches 14 bases. V was clipped by 4 bases and J by 13 bases; unmatched bases: 6. The CDR3 runs 14 residues.

The CDR3 sequence: CASSVGLAGGVSSYNEQYF. CDR3 coding DNA: TGTGCCAGCAGCGTAGGACTAGCGGGGGGCGTCAGCTCCTACAATGAGCAGTACTTC. This rearrangement joins TRBV9 to TRBJ2-1; TRBD2 matches at 13 bases. The J call is doubtful: the DNA matches TRBJ2-7 better. The CDR3 is 19 amino acids. Germline V gene data show CDR1 as SGDLS and CDR2 as YYNGEE.

This clonotype was observed many times. The chain is built from TRBV10-3 and TRBJ1-2; weak D call: TRBD1 (6 bases). The CDR3 has 13 residues. V shed 5 bases and J shed 2 bases, with 9 bases lying between them. Per germline, CDR1 ENHRY and CDR2 SYGVKD. The CDR3 DNA is TGTGCCATCAGTAATGACAGGAACTATGGCTACACCTTC. It encodes CAISNDRNYGYTF.

V is TRBV18 and J is TRBJ1-2, with no clear D. Germline V gives CDR1 KGHSH, CDR2 LQKENI. The CDR3 runs 14 residues. Trimming cost V 1 base and J 6 bases, with 12 bases left between them. CDR3 DNA: TGTGCCAGCTCACCACTCACTGTAGGGAATGGCTACACCTTC. This translates into CASSPLTVGNGYTF.

This clonotype was picked up a small number of times. V usage is TRBV21-1 and J usage is TRBJ2-2; TRBD1 is the table's D call and was not checked against the DNA. TRBV21-1 is reported as a pseudogene. There are 16 residues in the CDR3. For the CDR3, the DNA is TGTGCCAGCAGCAGACCGGGACATACGAACACCGGGGAGCTGTTTTTT. Its protein is CASSRPGHTNTGELFF.